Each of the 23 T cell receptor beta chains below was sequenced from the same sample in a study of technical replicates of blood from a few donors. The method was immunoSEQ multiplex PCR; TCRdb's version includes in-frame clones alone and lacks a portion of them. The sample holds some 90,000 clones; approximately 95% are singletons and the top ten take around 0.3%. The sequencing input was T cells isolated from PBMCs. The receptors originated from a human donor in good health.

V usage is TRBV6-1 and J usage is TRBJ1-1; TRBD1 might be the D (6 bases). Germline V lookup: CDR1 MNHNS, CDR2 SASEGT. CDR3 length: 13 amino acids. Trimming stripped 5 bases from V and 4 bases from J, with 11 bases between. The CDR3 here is CASSTQGSTEAFF. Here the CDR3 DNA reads TGTGCCAGCAGTACACAGGGATCCACTGAAGCTTTCTTT.

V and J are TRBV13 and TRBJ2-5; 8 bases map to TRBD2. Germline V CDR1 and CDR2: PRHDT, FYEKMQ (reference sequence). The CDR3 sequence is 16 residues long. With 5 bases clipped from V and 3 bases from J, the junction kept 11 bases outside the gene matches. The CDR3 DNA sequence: TGTGCCAGCAGCCCAATAGCGGGATCGGTTAAAGAGACCCAGTACTTC. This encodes CASSPIAGSVKETQYF. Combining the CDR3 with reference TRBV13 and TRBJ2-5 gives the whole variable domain AAGVIQSPRHLIKEKRETATLKCYPIPRHDTVYWYQQGPGQDPQFLISFYEKMQSDKGSIPDRFSAQQFSDYHSELNMSSLELGDSALYFCASSPIAGSVKETQYFGPGTRLLVL.

CDR3 in amino acids: CASSATGGAGYEQYF. The CDR3 DNA reads TGTGCCAGCTCGGCGACAGGGGGCGCTGGCTACGAGCAGTACTTC. The genes are TRBV18 and TRBJ2-7; 10 nucleotides align to TRBD1. The CDR3 loop spans 15 amino acids. Germline lookup yields CDR1 KGHSH and CDR2 LQKENI. With V trimmed by 6 bases and J by 3 bases, 8 bases remained unmatched.

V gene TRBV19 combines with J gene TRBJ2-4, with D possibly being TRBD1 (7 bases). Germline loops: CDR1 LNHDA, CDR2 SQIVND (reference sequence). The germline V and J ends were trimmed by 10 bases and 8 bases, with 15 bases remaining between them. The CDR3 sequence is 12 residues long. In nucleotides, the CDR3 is TGTGCCACTGGTGGAGGGGGCTACATTCAGTACTTC. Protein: CATGGGGYIQYF.

DNA of the CDR3: TGTGCCACCCACCAGTGGTCTGGGGCCAACGTCCTGACTTTC. Its translation is CATHQWSGANVLTF. V usage is TRBV19 and J usage is TRBJ2-6; no firm D call. The CDR3 has 14 residues. In germline, CDR1 is LNHDA, CDR2 SQIVND (reference sequence). V was shortened by 10 bases and J by 1 base, with 11 bases between the two germline ends.

In nucleotides, the CDR3 is TGTGCCACCAGCAGCAGGGTTAATGCGGTCACTGAAGCTTTCTTT. Protein: CATSSRVNAVTEAFF. The chain combines TRBV15 with TRBJ1-1; D is perhaps TRBD1 (5 bases). Trimming cost V 3 bases and J 4 bases, with 15 bases left between them. Germline values: CDR1 LNHNV, CDR2 YYDKDF (reference sequence). CDR3 length equals 15 residues.

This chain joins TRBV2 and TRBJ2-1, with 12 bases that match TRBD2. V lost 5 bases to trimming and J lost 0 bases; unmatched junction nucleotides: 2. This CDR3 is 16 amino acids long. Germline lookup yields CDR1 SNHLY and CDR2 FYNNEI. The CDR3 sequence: CASSWTSGASYNEQFF. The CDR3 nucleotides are TGTGCCAGCAGTTGGACTAGCGGGGCCTCCTACAATGAGCAGTTCTTC.

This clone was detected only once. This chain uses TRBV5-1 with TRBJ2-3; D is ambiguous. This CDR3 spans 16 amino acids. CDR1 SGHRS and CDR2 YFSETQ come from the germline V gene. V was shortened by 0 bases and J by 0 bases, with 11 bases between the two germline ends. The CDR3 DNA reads TGCGCCAGCAGCTTGGTCGGCGGAACTAGCACAGATACGCAGTATTTT. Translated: CASSLVGGTSTDTQYF.

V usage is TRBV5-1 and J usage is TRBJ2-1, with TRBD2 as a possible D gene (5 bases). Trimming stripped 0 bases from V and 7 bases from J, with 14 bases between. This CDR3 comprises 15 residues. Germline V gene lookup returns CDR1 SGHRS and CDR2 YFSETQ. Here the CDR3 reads CASSLEAARGNEQFF. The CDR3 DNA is TGCGCCAGCAGCTTGGAGGCAGCCCGAGGGAATGAGCAGTTCTTC.

DNA for the CDR3: TGCAGCGTTGAAGATGGCGCGGCCGCGCAGTTCTTC. Translating it yields CSVEDGAAAQFF. The gene calls are TRBV29-1 and TRBJ2-1; unclear D gene. Trimming took 0 bases from V and 12 from J, leaving 12 bases between them. CDR3 length equals 12 residues. Looked up from germline, CDR1 is SQVTM and CDR2 is ANQGSEA.

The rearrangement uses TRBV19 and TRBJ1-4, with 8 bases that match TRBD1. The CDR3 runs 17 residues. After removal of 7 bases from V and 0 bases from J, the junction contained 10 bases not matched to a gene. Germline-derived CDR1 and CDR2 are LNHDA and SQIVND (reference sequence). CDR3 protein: CASKSGTGVATNEKLFF. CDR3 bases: TGTGCCAGTAAGTCCGGGACAGGCGTTGCAACTAATGAAAAACTGTTTTTT.

The CDR3: CASTSGGGSYTQYF. CDR3 coding DNA: TGTGCCAGTACCTCAGGGGGCGGTTCGTATACGCAGTATTTT. V usage is TRBV19 and J usage is TRBJ2-3; TRBD1 matches 8 bases. The trim removed 7 bases at V and 7 bases at J, leaving 10 bases unmatched. The CDR3 totals 14 residues. Looked up from germline, CDR1 is LNHDA and CDR2 is SQIVND (reference sequence).

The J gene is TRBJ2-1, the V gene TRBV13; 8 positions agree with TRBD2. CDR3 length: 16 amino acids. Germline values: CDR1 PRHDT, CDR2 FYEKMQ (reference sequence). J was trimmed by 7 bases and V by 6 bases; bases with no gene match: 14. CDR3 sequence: CASSSRTSPFANEQFF. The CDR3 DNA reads TGTGCCAGCAGTTCTCGGACTAGCCCCTTTGCGAATGAGCAGTTCTTC.

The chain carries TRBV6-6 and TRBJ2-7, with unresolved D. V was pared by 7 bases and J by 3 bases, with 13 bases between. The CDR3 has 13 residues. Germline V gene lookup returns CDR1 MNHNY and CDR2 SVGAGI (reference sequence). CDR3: CASMFGFNYEQYF. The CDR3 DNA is TGTGCCAGCATGTTCGGGTTTAACTACGAGCAGTACTTC.

CDR3 residues: CAWSVLAFNEQFF. The DNA for the CDR3 is TGTGCCTGGAGTGTTCTAGCTTTCAATGAGCAGTTCTTC. This rearrangement joins TRBV30 to TRBJ2-1; weak D call: TRBD2 (5 bases). The CDR3 has 13 residues. The V gene's germline CDR1 is GTSNPN and CDR2 SVGIG (reference sequence). The V end lost 0 bases, the J end lost 6 bases, and 9 bases lay between the germline ends.

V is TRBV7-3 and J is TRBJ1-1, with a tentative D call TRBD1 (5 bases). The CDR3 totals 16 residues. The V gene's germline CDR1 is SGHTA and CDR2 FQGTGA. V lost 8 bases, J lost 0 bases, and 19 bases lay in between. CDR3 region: CASGPGGALLNTEAFF. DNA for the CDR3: TGTGCCAGCGGCCCCGGAGGGGCCCTCTTGAACACTGAAGCTTTCTTT.

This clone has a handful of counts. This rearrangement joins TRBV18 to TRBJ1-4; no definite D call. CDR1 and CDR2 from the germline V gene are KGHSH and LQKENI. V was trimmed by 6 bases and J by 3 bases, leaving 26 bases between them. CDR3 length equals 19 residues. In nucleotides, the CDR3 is TGTGCCAGCTCCCCCCCTCTTGAGGATCCGGGGTGGGCTAATGAAAAACTGTTTTTT. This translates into CASSPPLEDPGWANEKLFF.

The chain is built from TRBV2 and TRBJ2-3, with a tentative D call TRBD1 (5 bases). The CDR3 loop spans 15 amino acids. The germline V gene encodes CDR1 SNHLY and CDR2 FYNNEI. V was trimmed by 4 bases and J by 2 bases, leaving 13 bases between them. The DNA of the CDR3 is TGTGCCAGCAGTGTATGGCAGGGTAACACAGATACGCAGTATTTT. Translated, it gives CASSVWQGNTDTQYF.

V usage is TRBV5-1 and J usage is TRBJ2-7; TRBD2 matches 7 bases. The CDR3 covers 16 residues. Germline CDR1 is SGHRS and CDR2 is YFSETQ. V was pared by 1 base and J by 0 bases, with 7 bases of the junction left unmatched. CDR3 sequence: CASSLTPSGSSYEQYF. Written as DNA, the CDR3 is TGCGCCAGCAGCTTGACTCCTAGCGGCAGCTCCTACGAGCAGTACTTC.

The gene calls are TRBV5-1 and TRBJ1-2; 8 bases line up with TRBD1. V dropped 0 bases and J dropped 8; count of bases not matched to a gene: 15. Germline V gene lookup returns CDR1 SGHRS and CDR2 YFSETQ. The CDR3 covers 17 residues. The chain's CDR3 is CASSLGAAGGVGGGYTF. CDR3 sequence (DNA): TGCGCCAGCAGCTTGGGCGCGGCAGGGGGCGTTGGAGGAGGCTACACCTTC.

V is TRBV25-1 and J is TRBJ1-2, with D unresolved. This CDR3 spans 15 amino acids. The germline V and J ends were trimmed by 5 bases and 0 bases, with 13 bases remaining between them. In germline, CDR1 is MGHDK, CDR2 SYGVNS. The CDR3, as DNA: TGTGCCAGCAGTAATATCCAGGCAGCTAACTATGGCTACACCTTC. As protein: CASSNIQAANYGYTF.

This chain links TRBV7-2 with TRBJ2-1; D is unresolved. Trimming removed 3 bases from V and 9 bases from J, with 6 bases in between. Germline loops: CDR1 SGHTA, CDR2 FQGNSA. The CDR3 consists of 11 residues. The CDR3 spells CASSFEVEQFF. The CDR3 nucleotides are TGTGCCAGCAGCTTTGAGGTTGAGCAGTTCTTC.

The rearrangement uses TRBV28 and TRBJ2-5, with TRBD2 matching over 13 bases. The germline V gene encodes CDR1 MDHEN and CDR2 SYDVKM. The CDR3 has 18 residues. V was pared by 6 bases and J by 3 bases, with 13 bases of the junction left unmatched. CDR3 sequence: CASSNTGLAGFSEETQYF. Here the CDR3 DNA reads TGTGCCAGCAGCAATACGGGACTAGCGGGATTCTCAGAAGAGACCCAGTACTTC.